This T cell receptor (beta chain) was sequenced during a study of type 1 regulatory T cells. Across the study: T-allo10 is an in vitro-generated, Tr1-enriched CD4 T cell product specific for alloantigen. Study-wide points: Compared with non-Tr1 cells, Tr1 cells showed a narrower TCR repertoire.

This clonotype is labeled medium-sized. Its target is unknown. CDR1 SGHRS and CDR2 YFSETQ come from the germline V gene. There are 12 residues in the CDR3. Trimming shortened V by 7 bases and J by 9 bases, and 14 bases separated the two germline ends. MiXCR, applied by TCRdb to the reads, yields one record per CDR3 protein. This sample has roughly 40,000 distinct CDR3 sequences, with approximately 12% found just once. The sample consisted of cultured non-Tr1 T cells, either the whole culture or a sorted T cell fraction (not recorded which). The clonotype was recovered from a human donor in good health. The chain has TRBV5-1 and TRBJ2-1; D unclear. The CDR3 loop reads CASAGTVGEQFF. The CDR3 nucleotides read TGCGCCAGCGCCGGTACGGTGGGTGAGCAGTTCTTC.